This TCR beta chain was retrieved from a study of a mutant IDH1 vaccine in newly diagnosed glioma. Study-wide context: Vaccination began 4-6 weeks post radiotherapy alone, or with temozolomide cycles.

Regarding this clone: The antigen is unknown.

Time point denoted: week 35, safety follow-up. In every dose of vaccine, 300 ug of mutant IDH1 20-mer peptide was given alongside topical imiquimod. Vaccinations, eight in total, occurred in weeks 1, 3, 5, 7, 11, 15, 19, 23. The study, taken as a whole, reports: Pseudoprogression seemed unrelated to changes in top peripheral T cell clonotypes.

The junction had 1 base not matched to a gene; V was cut back by 2 bases and J by 1 base. The germline V gene has CDR1 SGHRS and CDR2 YFSETQ. There are 14 residues in the CDR3. This table comes from immunoSEQ multiplex PCR, and its TCRdb copy is limited to in-frame clones, with some not included. Of about 66,000 clones listed, around 74% are singletons. The chain joins TRBV5-1 to TRBJ2-7, with 9 bases aligning to TRBD1. This receptor was identified in a man in his fifties or sixties with glioma. Sequences were derived from PBMCs, sampled from a glioma patient whose treatment included an IDH1 peptide vaccine. The CDR3 loop reads CASSFGTGSYEQYF. DNA for the CDR3: TGCGCCAGCAGCTTCGGGACAGGGTCCTACGAGCAGTACTTC.